The rows below give T cell receptor beta chains drawn from one sample of a study of OX40 agonist ivuxolimab in advanced cancers. Produced via immunoSEQ multiplex PCR; TCRdb's table is partial and in-frame only. The profile shows some 81,000 clones, around 88% of them singletons. The input for sequencing was CD4+ or CD8+ T cells sorted from blood, taken in a trial of the OX40 agonist ivuxolimab. The receptors originated from an adult with an advanced solid tumor such as melanoma, head and neck, liver or kidney cancer. Both conserved end residues are part of each CDR3. D genes are given only for firm matches. The size entry is marked missing in some rows and otherwise reads once, few, many or a size class.

clone_size j_call d_call v_call cdr3_nt cdr3_aa
NA TRBJ1-5 NA TRBV27 TGTGCCAGCAGTTTGTTGGGGGATCAGCCCCAGCATTTT CASSLLGDQPQHF
NA TRBJ2-2 NA TRBV11-3 TGTGCCAGCAGCCCGGGATCGATGGGAGTAGGGACCGGGGAGCTGTTTTTT CASSPGSMGVGTGELFF
NA TRBJ1-5 TRBD1 TRBV7-2 TGTGCCAGCAGCCGGGGACAGGGGGCGGGTAATCAGCCCCAGCATTTT CASSRGQGAGNQPQHF
NA TRBJ2-5 NA TRBV29-1 TGCAGCGTGGGGTGGACACCCACCCAAGAGACCCAGTACTTC CSVGWTPTQETQYF
NA TRBJ2-7 NA TRBV28 TGTGCCAGCAGTTTACACGTCTACGAGCAGTACTTC CASSLHVYEQYF
few TRBJ2-7 TRBD1 TRBV6-1 TGTGCCAGCAGTGAAGCACATTTTGGGACAGCCTCCTACGAGCAGTACTTC CASSEAHFGTASYEQYF
NA TRBJ1-5 TRBD1 TRBV19 TGTGCCAGTAGTGAGACAGGGCAGAGGCAGCCCCAGCATTTT CASSETGQRQPQHF
NA TRBJ1-3 NA TRBV10-3 TGTGCCATCAAAGGGCTTGGAAACACCATATATTTT CAIKGLGNTIYF
once TRBJ2-4 TRBD1 TRBV28 TGTGCCAGCAGAGGGACAGGGAGAGGCATTCAGTACTTC CASRGTGRGIQYF
NA TRBJ1-5 NA TRBV5-1 TGCGCCAGCAGCCCCGGACAGAGCAATCAGCCCCAGCATTTT CASSPGQSNQPQHF
NA TRBJ2-5 TRBD1 TRBV2 TGTGCCAGCACCTGGGACAGGGCTGGTGAGACCCAGTACTTC CASTWDRAGETQYF
NA TRBJ2-7 TRBD2 TRBV2 TGTGCCAGCAGGGCCGGGACTAACGCCTACGAGCAGTACTTC CASRAGTNAYEQYF
NA TRBJ1-1 TRBD1 TRBV27 TGTGCCAGCAGTTTATCGACAGGGCGGGGAATTTCTTTCACTGAAGCTTTCTTT CASSLSTGRGISFTEAFF
NA TRBJ2-3 TRBD1 TRBV7-2 TGTGCCAGCAGCTTATTGGGACAGGGGGGCCCGAGCACAGATACGCAGTATTTT CASSLLGQGGPSTDTQYF
once TRBJ1-4 NA TRBV5-1 TGCGCCAGCAGCTTGGAACGGGGCGAAAAACTGTTTTTT CASSLERGEKLFF
NA TRBJ2-7 NA TRBV6-5 TGTGCCAGCAGTTACAGACAAGGTGGCTCCTACGAGCAGTACTTC CASSYRQGGSYEQYF
few TRBJ2-3 NA TRBV4-2 TGTGCCAGCAGCCAAGATCCACAGGGTAGCACAGATACGCAGTATTTT CASSQDPQGSTDTQYF
NA TRBJ2-2 TRBD2 TRBV19 TGTGCCAGTACGTCTCGCGGGAGGGCTGGAACCGGGGAGCTGTTTTTT CASTSRGRAGTGELFF
NA TRBJ1-1 NA TRBV2 TGTGCCAGCAGTCGAGGGATGAACACTGAAGCTTTCTTT CASSRGMNTEAFF
NA TRBJ1-6 TRBD1 TRBV4-1 TGCGCCAGCAGCCAGTCACTTTCAGGGGGCAATAATTCACCCCTCCACTTT CASSQSLSGGNNSPLHF
NA TRBJ2-3 TRBD1 TRBV5-1 TGCGCCAGCAGCTTGGTGCCGACAGGGGAAGGGACAGATACGCAGTATTTT CASSLVPTGEGTDTQYF
NA TRBJ1-3 TRBD1 TRBV7-8 TGTGCCAGCAGCCTACAGGGGTCAACTGGAAACACCATATATTTT CASSLQGSTGNTIYF